The present TCR beta chain was sequenced within a study of human T cells and chemical hapten exposure. Whole-study context: Patients having alopecia areata, totalis or universalis were mostly female. Per-sample variation in TCR yield stemmed mainly from small pooled library volume differences.

Per germline, CDR1 SEHNR and CDR2 FQNEAQ (reference sequence). J was trimmed by 5 bases and V by 2 bases; bases with no gene match: 10. CDR3 length: 18 amino acids. The time point denotes: patch test 1, 2 weeks after DPC sensitization. Treatment denoted: therapeutic diphenylcyclopropenone sensitization with weekly scalp DPC. Each cDNA molecule in the library carried unique molecular identifiers. TCRdb analysed the RACE reads with MiXCR anew, one entry per CDR3 protein. The table has tens of thousands of distinct CDR3 sequences, 9.8% seen once. The starting material was whole blood, obtained in connection with sensitization to the hapten diphenylcyclopropenone (DPC). The chain recombines TRBV7-9 with TRBJ2-1; 12 nucleotides line up with TRBD2. This receptor was obtained from a woman between 35 and 50 years old with alopecia areata. Some clones in this sample may be carry-over from other donors' samples. In DNA form, the CDR3 reads TGTGCCAGCAGCTTAAAAGCAAGACTAGCGGGAGTTAACAATGAGCAGTTCTTC. Its translation: CASSLKARLAGVNNEQFF. The full variable domain, its missing parts supplied by reference TRBV7-9 and TRBJ2-1, is DTGVSQNPRHKITKRGQNVTFRCDPISEHNRLYWYRQTLGQGPEFLTYFQNEAQLEKSRLLSDRFSAERPKGSFSTLEIQRTEQGDSAMYLCASSLKARLAGVNNEQFFGPGTRLTVL.